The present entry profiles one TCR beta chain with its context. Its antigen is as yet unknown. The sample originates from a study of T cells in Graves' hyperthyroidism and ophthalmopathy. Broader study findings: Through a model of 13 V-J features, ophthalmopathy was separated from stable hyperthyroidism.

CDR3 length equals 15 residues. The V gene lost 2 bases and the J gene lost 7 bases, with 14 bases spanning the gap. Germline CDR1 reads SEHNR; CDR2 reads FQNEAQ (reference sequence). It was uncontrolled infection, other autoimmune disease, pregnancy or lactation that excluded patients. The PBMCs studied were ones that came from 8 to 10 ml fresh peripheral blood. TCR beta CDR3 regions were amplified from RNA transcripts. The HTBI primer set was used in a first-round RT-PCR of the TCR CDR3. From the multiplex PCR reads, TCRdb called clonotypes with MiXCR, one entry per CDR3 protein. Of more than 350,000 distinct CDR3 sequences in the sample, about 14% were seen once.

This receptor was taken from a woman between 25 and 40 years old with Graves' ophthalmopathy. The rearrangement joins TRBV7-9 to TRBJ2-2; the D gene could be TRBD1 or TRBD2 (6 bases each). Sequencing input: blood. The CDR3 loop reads CASSLTGGAGGELFF. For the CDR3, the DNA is TGTGCCAGCAGCTTAACCGGGGGCGCCGGCGGGGAGCTGTTTTTT. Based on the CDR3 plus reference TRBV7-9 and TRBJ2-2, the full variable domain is DTGVSQNPRHKITKRGQNVTFRCDPISEHNRLYWYRQTLGQGPEFLTYFQNEAQLEKSRLLSDRFSAERPKGSFSTLEIQRTEQGDSAMYLCASSLTGGAGGELFFGEGSRLTVL.